The 8 T cell receptor beta chains presented below share a single source sample, sequenced in a study of T cell responses to AZD1222 COVID-19 vaccine. TCRdb's copy holds only in-frame clones and misses some; the assay was immunoSEQ multiplex PCR. Among about 120,000 clones listed, around 90% were seen once. The specimen comprised peripheral blood, sampled on day 0 of AZD1222 vaccination. The receptors originated from an adult in good health.

The CDR3 region has the DNA TGTGCCAGCAGGACCTATCAGCCCCAGCATTTT. Translating it yields CASRTYQPQHF. This sequence joins TRBV6-5 and TRBJ1-5; D is ambiguous. The CDR3 length is 11 residues. V lost 6 bases and J lost 5, with 5 bases in between. CDR1 and CDR2 (germline): MNHEY, SVGAGI.

The rearrangement joins TRBV9 to TRBJ1-2; D is unclear. CDR3 length: 13 amino acids. Germline lookup yields CDR1 SGDLS and CDR2 YYNGEE. V was clipped by 3 bases and J by 0 bases, with 6 bases between them. The CDR3 protein is CASSDSTNYGYTF. Written as DNA, the CDR3 is TGTGCCAGCAGCGACAGTACTAACTATGGCTACACCTTC.

CDR3 coding DNA: TGTGCCAGCAGTTTGAATACAGGGAAGGGCTACACCTTC. Residues: CASSLNTGKGYTF. The chain employs TRBV27 and TRBJ1-2; D possibly corresponds to TRBD1 (6 bases). Germline values: CDR1 MNHEY, CDR2 SMNVEV (reference sequence). The CDR3 runs to 13 residues. Trimming removed 3 bases at V and 8 bases at J, with 13 bases between.

The CDR3 sequence: CASRVGQGASTEAFF. The CDR3 DNA sequence: TGTGCCAGCAGGGTAGGACAGGGGGCTAGCACTGAAGCTTTCTTT. This chain links TRBV6-5 with TRBJ1-1; 11 positions agree with TRBD1. J lost 4 bases, V lost 6 bases, and 7 bases had no gene match. Looked up from germline, CDR1 is MNHEY and CDR2 is SVGAGI. The CDR3 consists of 15 residues.

The genes are TRBV7-2 and TRBJ2-3; D might be TRBD1 or TRBD2, each matching 6 bases. There are 16 residues in the CDR3. Trimming removed 5 bases at V and 2 bases at J, with 17 bases between. Germline V gene data show CDR1 as SGHTA and CDR2 as FQGNSA. In DNA, the CDR3 is TGTGCCAGCAGCCAAGGGGGGCTAGCCTTCACAGATACGCAGTATTTT. Translated: CASSQGGLAFTDTQYF.

Of note for this clone: The germline gene is not matched at one end of the junction; a read error may be the cause. This chain connects TRBV19 to TRBJ1-4; 7 nucleotides match TRBD1. Germline V CDR1 and CDR2: LNHDA, SQIVND (reference sequence). This CDR3 is built from 12 residues. The CDR3 region has the DNA TGTGCCAGTAGTAACCGACAGGGTGGACTGCTTTTT. Residues: CASSNRQGGLLF.

This clone appeared a few times. V gene TRBV7-2 combines with J gene TRBJ1-2, with D possibly being TRBD1 (6 bases). Germline-derived CDR1 and CDR2 are SGHTA and FQGNSA. Deletions cut 4 bases from V and 3 bases from J, with 15 bases between. The CDR3 sequence is 15 residues long. The CDR3 nucleotides are TGTGCCAGCAGCTCAGGGACACCGTGGGACTATGGCTACACCTTC. Translated, it gives CASSSGTPWDYGYTF.

The chain is built from TRBV7-9 and TRBJ2-5; 7 bases match TRBD1. This CDR3 comprises 16 residues. From germline, CDR1 is SEHNR and CDR2 FQNEAQ (reference sequence). V gave up 1 base and J gave up 4 bases; unmatched junction bases: 9. The CDR3 sequence is CASSLGGTTGRETQYF. Written as DNA, the CDR3 is TGTGCCAGCAGCTTAGGAGGAACGACAGGGAGAGAGACCCAGTACTTC.